Only a few counts were recorded for the clone carrying this T cell receptor beta chain. Its cognate antigen is unknown. The data originate from a study of T-cell reconstitution after alpha-beta-depleted transplantation in children. Per germline, CDR1 LGHNA and CDR2 YSLEER. The V gene lost 4 bases and the J gene lost 5 bases, with 10 bases spanning the gap. The CDR3 loop spans 13 amino acids. Preparation of the TCRbeta library was carried out with unique molecular identifiers. Via MiXCR, TCRdb re-called the PCR reads, giving one row per CDR3 protein. The table has around 70,000 distinct CDR3 sequences, roughly 10% seen once. Findings and limits, study-wide: A year had passed since transplant, and T-cell counts and diversity by then came mostly from newly produced T cells. Recipient T cells and thymic progenitors that survived gave rise to the high TCRbeta diversity observed at day 60 in some patients.

Here the sequenced sample was PBMCs, taken before TCRalphabeta/CD19-depleted stem cell transplant. The sequence came from a boy aged 10-17 years with acute myeloid leukemia, due to receive a stem cell transplant. This chain links TRBV4-3 with TRBJ2-3; D could derive from TRBD1 or TRBD2 (5 bases each). In DNA form, the CDR3 reads TGCGCCAGCAGCCTCCTTGGGGGAGATACGCAGTATTTT. This gives the protein CASSLLGGDTQYF.